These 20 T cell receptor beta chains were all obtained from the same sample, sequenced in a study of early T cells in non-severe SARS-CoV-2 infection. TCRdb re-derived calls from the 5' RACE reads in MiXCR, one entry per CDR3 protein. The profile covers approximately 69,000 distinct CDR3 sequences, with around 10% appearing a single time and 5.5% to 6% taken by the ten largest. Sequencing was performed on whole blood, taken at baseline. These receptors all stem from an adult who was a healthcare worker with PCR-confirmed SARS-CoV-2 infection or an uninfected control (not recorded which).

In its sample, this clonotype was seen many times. The CDR3 bases are TGTGCCAGCAGCTTACTACAGGGCGGCACTGAAGCTTTCTTT. Encoded protein: CASSLLQGGTEAFF. V and J are TRBV7-9 and TRBJ1-1; tentative D call: TRBD1 (6 bases). Germline V gives CDR1 SEHNR, CDR2 FQNEAQ (reference sequence). The CDR3 consists of 14 residues. V lost 2 bases to trimming and J lost 4 bases, with 11 bases between them.

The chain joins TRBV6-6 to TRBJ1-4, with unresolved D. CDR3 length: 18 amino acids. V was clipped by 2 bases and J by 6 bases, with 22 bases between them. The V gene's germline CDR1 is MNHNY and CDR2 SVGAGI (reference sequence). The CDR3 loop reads CASSYPRASTSRHEKLFF. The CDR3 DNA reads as TGTGCCAGCAGTTACCCTCGGGCTTCCACATCACGGCATGAAAAACTGTTTTTT.

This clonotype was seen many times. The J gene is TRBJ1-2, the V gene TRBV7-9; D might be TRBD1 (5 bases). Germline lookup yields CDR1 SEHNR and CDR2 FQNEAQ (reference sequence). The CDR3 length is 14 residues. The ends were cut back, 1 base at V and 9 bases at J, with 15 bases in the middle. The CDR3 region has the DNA TGTGCCAGCAGCTTAGGCAGGGAACTGTCTCGCTACACCTTC. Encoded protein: CASSLGRELSRYTF.

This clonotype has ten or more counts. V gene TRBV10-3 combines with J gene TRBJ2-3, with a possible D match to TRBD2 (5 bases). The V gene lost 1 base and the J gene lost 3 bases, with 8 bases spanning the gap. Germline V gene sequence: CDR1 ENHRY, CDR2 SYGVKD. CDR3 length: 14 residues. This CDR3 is CAISEWPGTDTQYF. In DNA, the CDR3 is TGTGCCATCAGTGAGTGGCCGGGGACAGATACGCAGTATTTT.

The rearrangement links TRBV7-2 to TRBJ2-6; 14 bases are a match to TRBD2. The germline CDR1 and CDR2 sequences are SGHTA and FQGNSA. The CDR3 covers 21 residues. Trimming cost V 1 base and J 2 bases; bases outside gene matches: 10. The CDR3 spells CASSLVGTPGLAGAGANVLTF. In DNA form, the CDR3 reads TGTGCCAGCAGCTTAGTTGGGACGCCGGGACTAGCGGGAGCTGGGGCCAACGTCCTGACTTTC.

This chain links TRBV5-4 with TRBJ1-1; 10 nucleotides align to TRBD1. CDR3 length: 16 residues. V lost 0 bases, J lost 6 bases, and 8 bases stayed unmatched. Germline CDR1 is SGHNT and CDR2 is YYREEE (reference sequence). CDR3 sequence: CASSLAGTGVFAEAFF. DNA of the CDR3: TGTGCCAGCAGCTTGGCCGGGACAGGGGTTTTCGCTGAAGCTTTCTTT.

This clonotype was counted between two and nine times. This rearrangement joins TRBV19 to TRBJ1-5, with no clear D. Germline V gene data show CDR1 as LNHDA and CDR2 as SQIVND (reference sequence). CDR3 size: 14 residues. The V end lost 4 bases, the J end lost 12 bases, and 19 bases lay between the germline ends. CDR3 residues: CASSTDWEGRLQHF. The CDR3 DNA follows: TGTGCCAGTAGTACGGACTGGGAAGGACGGCTCCAGCATTTT. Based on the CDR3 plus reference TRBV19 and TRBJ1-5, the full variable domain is DGGITQSPKYLFRKEGQNVTLSCEQNLNHDAMYWYRQDPGQGLRLIYYSQIVNDFQKGDIAEGYSVSREKKESFPLTVTSAQKNPTAFYLCASSTDWEGRLQHFGDGTRLSIL.

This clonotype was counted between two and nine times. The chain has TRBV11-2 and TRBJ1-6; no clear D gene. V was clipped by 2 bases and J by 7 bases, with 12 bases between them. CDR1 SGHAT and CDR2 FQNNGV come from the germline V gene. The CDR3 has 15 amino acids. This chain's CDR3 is CASSLKSGPNSPLHF. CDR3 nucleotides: TGTGCCAGCAGCTTAAAGTCCGGACCCAATTCACCCCTCCACTTT.

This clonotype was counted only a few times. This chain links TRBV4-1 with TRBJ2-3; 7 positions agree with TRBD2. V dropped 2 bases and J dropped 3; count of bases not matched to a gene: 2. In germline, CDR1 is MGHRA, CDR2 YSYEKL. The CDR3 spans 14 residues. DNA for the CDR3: TGCGCCAGCAGCCAACAGCGGGGTACAGATACGCAGTATTTT. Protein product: CASSQQRGTDTQYF.

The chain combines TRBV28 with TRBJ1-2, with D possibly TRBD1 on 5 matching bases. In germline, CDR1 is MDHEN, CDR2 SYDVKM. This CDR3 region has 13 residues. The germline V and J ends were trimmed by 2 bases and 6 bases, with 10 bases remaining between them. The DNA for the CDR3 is TGTGCCAGCAGTTTAGCCCAGGGAGATGGCTACACCTTC. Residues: CASSLAQGDGYTF.

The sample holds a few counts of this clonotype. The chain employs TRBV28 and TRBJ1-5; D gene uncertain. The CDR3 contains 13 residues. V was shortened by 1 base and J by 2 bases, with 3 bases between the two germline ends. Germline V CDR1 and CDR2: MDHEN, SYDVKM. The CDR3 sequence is CASSLLGNQPQHF. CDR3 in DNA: TGTGCCAGCAGTTTATTAGGCAATCAGCCCCAGCATTTT.

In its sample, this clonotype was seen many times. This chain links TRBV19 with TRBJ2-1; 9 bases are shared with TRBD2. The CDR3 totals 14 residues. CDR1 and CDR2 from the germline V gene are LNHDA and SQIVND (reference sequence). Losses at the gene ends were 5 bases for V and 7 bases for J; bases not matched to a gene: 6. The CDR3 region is CASSGGGAGNEQFF. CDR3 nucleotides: TGTGCCAGTAGTGGCGGGGGGGCTGGAAATGAGCAGTTCTTC.

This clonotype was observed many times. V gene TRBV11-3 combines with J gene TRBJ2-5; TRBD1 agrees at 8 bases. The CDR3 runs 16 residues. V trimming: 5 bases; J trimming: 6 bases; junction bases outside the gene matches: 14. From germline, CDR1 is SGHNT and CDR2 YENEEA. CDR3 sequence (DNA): TGTGCCAGCAGCCCTAGACACGGACAGGGCAGACAGACCCAGTACTTC. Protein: CASSPRHGQGRQTQYF.

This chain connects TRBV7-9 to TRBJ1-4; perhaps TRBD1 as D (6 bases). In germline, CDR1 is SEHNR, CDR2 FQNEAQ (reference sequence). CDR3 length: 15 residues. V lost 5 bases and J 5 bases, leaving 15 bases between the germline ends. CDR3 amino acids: CASSPQNRENEKLFF. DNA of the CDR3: TGTGCCAGCAGCCCGCAAAACAGGGAAAATGAAAAACTGTTTTTT.

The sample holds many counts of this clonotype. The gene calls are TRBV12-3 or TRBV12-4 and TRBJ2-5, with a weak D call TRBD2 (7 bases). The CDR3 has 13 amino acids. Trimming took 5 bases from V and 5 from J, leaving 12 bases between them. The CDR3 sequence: CASSLQGGETQYF. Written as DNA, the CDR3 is TGTGCCAGCAGTCTACAGGGAGGGGAGACCCAGTACTTC.

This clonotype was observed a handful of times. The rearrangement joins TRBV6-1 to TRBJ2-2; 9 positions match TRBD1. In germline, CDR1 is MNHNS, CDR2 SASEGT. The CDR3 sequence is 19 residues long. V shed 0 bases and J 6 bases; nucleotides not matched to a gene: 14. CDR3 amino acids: CASSEAESPGQGYSGELFF. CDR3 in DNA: TGTGCCAGCAGTGAAGCAGAATCACCGGGACAGGGATATTCCGGGGAGCTGTTTTTT.

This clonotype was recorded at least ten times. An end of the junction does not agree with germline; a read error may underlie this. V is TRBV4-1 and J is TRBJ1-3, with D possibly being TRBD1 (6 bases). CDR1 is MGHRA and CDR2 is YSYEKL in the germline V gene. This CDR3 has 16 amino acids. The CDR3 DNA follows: TGCGCCAGCAGCCAAATGGGGGCGAGCTCTGAAAACACCATATATTTT. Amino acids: CASSQMGASSENTIYF.

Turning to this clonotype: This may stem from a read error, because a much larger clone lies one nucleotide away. CDR3 bases: TGCAGCGTTGAAGGTTCGCAGTGGCAGTTCTTC. This codes for CSVEGSQWQFF. This chain links TRBV29-1 with TRBJ2-1; D not resolved. The V and J ends lost 1 base and 12 bases respectively, with 10 bases between them. CDR3 length: 11 amino acids. Germline V gene sequence: CDR1 SQVTM, CDR2 ANQGSEA.

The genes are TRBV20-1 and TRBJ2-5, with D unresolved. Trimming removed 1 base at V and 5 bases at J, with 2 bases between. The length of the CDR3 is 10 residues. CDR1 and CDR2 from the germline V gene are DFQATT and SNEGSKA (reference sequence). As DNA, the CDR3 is TGCAGTGCTAGAGGGGAGACCCAGTACTTC. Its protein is CSARGETQYF.

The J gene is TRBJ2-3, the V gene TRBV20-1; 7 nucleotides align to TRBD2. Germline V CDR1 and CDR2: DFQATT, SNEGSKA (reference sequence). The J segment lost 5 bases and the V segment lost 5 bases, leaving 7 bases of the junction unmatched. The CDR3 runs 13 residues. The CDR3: CSAPGLGEDTQYF. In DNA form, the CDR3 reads TGCAGTGCTCCCGGACTAGGGGAAGATACGCAGTATTTT.